This T cell receptor beta chain was retrieved from a study of blood T cell repertoires in COVID-19. The CDR3 contains 10 residues. Deletions cut 8 bases from V and 8 bases from J, with 9 bases between. In the study's own analysis: Counts of nucleated cells, estimated from reference gene primer amplification, were obtained. Using immunoSEQ multiplex PCR, the repertoire was profiled, and TCRdb retains in-frame clones only, with some absent. V and J calls and clone size follow that table, whereas D and trimming were derived from the DNA. Here the sample spans 34,000 or so clones, approximately 88% being singletons. The sample holds a few counts of this clone.

The rearrangement joins TRBV12-3 or TRBV12-4 to TRBJ1-1; TRBD1 might be the D (5 bases). The sample taken for sequencing was peripheral blood. The sequence was obtained from a man aged 55-75 years with active COVID-19. This chain's CDR3 is CASGRGEAFF. The DNA of the CDR3 is TGTGCCAGCGGGAGGGGCGAAGCTTTCTTT.